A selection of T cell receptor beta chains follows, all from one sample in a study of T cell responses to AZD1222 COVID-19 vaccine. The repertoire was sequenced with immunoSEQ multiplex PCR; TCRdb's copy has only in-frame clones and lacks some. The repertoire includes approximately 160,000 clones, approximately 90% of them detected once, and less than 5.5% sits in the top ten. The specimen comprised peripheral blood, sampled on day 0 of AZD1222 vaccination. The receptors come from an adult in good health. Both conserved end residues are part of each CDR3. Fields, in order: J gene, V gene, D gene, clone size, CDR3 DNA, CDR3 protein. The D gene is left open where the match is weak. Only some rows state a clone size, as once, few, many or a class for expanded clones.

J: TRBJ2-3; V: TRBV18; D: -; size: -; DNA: TGTGCCAGCTCACCACCCGGGACCCCCACAGATACGCAGTATTTT; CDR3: CASSPPGTPTDTQYF
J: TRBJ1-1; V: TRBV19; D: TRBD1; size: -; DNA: TGTGCCAGTAGTATAGTAACGACAGGGGCGAAGAACACTGAAGCTTTCTTT; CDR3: CASSIVTTGAKNTEAFF
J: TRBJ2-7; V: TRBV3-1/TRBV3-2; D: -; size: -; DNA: TGTGCCACCAAACAATCGGGTGTGCACGAGCAGTACTTC; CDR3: CATKQSGVHEQYF
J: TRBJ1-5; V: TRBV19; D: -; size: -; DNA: TGTGCCAGTAGTGGCCTTGAGGTTCGGGGCCCTAGCAATCAGCCCCAGCATTTT; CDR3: CASSGLEVRGPSNQPQHF
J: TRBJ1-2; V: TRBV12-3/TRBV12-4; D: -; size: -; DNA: TGTGCCAGCAGCTTAATAGCTAACTATGGCTACACCTTC; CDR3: CASSLIANYGYTF
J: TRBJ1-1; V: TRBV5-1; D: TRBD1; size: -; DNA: TGCGCCAGCAGCCCGGGACAGCCGAACACTGAAGCTTTCTTT; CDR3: CASSPGQPNTEAFF
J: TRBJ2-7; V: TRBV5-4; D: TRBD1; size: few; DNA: TGTGCCAGCAGCCCGGGACAGGGGGAAGTCGAGCAGTACTTC; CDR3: CASSPGQGEVEQYF
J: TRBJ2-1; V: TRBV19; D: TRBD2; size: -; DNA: TGTGCCAGTAGTAGTCCCGGGACTAGCGGGCACAATGAGCAGTTCTTC; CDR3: CASSSPGTSGHNEQFF
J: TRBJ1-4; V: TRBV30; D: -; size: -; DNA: TGTGCCTGGAGTGTCGGGCTTGGGGAAAAACTGTTTTTT; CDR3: CAWSVGLGEKLFF
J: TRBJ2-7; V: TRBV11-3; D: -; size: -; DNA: TGTGCCAGCAGCCCCGGGGGCGGGCCATCCTACGAGCAGTACTTC; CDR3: CASSPGGGPSYEQYF
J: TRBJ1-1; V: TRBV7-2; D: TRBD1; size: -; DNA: TGTGCCAGCAGCCCCGACAGGGGGCGGACTGAAGCTTTCTTT; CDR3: CASSPDRGRTEAFF
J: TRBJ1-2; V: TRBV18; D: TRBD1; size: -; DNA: TGTGCCAGCTCATCCGGGACAGACTATGGCTACACCTTC; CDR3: CASSSGTDYGYTF
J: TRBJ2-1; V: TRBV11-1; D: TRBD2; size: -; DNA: TGTGCCAGCAGCCGTGAGGGTAGCGGGGGGTCAGGGGAGCAGTTCTTC; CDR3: CASSREGSGGSGEQFF
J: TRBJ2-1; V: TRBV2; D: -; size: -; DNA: TGTGCCAGCAGTGAAGGGCAGAGCTCCTACAATGAGCAGTTCTTC; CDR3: CASSEGQSSYNEQFF
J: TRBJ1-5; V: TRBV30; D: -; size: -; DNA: TGTGCCTGGAGTGTACGTGCAGGGCTTTATCAGCCCCAGCATTTT; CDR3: CAWSVRAGLYQPQHF
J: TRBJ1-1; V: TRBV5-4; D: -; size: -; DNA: TGTGCCAGCAGCTCAAACACTGAAGCTTTCTTT; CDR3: CASSSNTEAFF
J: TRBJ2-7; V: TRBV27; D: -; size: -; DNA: TGTGCCAGCAGCCCCCAGGACAGCCAACCCTACGAGCAGTACTTC; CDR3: CASSPQDSQPYEQYF
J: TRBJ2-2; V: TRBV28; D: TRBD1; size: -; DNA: TGTGCCAGCCAGGACAGGGGGCGCGCGAACACCGGGGAGCTGTTTTTT; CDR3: CASQDRGRANTGELFF
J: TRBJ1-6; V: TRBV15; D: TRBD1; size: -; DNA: TGTGCCACCAGCAGAGAGAGGACAGGGAATTCACCCCTCCACTTT; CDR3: CATSRERTGNSPLHF
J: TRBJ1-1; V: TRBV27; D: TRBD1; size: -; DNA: TGTGCCAGCAGTCAGGGGGCCACTGAAGCTTTCTTT; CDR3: CASSQGATEAFF
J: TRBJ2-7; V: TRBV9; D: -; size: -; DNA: TGTGCCAGCAGCGCCAGACAAGGGGAAACCTACGAGCAGTACTTC; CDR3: CASSARQGETYEQYF
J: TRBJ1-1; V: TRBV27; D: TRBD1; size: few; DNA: TGTGCCAGCAGTCCCGTACTCTTAGGACAGGGCTCTGAAGCTTTCTTT; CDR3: CASSPVLLGQGSEAFF
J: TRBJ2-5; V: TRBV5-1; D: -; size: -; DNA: TGCGCCAGCAGCTTAACGACAAGGTACCAAGAGACCCAGTACTTC; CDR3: CASSLTTRYQETQYF
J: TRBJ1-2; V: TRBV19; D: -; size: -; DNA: TGTGCCAGTAGTAGGGGACTGCCGTTAGCTAACTATGGCTACACCTTC; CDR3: CASSRGLPLANYGYTF
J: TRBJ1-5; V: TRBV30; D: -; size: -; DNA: TGTGCCTGGAGTGTTTGGGGGCCGACCAATCAGCCCCAGCATTTT; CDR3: CAWSVWGPTNQPQHF
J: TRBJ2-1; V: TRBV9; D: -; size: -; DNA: TGTGCCAGCACCCGACAAGGAGCGGCCCCCTACAATGAGCAGTTCTTC; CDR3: CASTRQGAAPYNEQFF
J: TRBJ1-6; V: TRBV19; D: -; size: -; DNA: TGTGCCAGTAGTATAAGGCCATTGGGGAGCTCCTATAATTCACCCCTCCACTTT; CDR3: CASSIRPLGSSYNSPLHF
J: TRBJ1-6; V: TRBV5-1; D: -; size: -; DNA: TGCGCCAGTGGACAGCGCGGTAGTAATTCACCCCTCCACTTT; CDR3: CASGQRGSNSPLHF
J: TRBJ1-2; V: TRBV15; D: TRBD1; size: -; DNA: TGTGCCACCAGCAGTACGACAGGGGAGTATGGCTACACCTTC; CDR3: CATSSTTGEYGYTF